One sample yielded the 27 T cell receptor beta chains listed below, sequenced in a study of blood T cell repertoires in COVID-19. Only in-frame clones appear in the TCRdb table, and some are missing; sequencing was by immunoSEQ multiplex PCR. The sample yields 68,000 or so clones, around 90% seen once. The sample taken for sequencing was peripheral blood. Every receptor here comes from a woman in her fifties or sixties with COVID-19, enrolled during active disease.

In this sample, this clone turned up a few times. CDR3 nucleotides: TGTGCCAGCAGCCAGGGGGCCCGCTCAGAGACCCAGTACTTC. Encoded protein: CASSQGARSETQYF. The chain employs TRBV14 and TRBJ2-5; D may be TRBD1 (6 bases). The germline V gene encodes CDR1 SGHDN and CDR2 FVKESK. Trimming removed 3 bases at V and 4 bases at J, with 12 bases between. The CDR3 spans 14 residues.

In DNA form, the CDR3 reads TGTGCCAGCAGCGCCGGGGAAAGAAACACCATATATTTT. Amino acids: CASSAGERNTIYF. V usage is TRBV3-1 (or the pseudogene TRBV3-2) and J usage is TRBJ1-3; D uncertain. Germline assignment: CDR1 LGHDT and CDR2 YNNKEL (reference sequence). Trimming removed 5 bases at V and 5 bases at J, with 10 bases between. The CDR3 sequence is 13 residues long.

The rearrangement joins TRBV29-1 to TRBJ1-2; a weak D match, TRBD1 (6 bases). In germline, CDR1 is SQVTM, CDR2 ANQGSEA. This CDR3 region has 14 residues. Trimming took off 6 bases at V and 5 bases at J, with 19 bases between the two ends. CDR3 protein: CSVINVLGGYGYTF. CDR3 DNA sequence: TGCAGCGTGATCAACGTCCTAGGGGGTTATGGCTACACCTTC.

The chain carries TRBV7-9 and TRBJ2-1; D is perhaps TRBD2 (5 bases). The V gene's germline CDR1 is SEHNR and CDR2 FQNEAQ (reference sequence). This CDR3 has 14 amino acids. V shed 4 bases and J shed 9 bases, with 16 bases lying between them. The CDR3: CASSSRGLVGEQFF. The CDR3 bases are TGTGCCAGCAGCTCTCGAGGGTTGGTAGGTGAGCAGTTCTTC.

This clone occurred a few times. The chain recombines TRBV10-2 with TRBJ1-5; 11 bases fit TRBD1. V shed 4 bases, J shed 3 bases, and the junction held 5 bases outside the gene matches. The CDR3 loop spans 16 amino acids. Germline V CDR1 and CDR2: WSHSY, SAAADI. The CDR3 DNA reads as TGCGCCAGCAGTGTGGGACAGGGGGGACCCAATCAGCCCCAGCATTTT. Translation gives CASSVGQGGPNQPQHF.

The V call is TRBV28, the J call TRBJ2-2, with D tentatively TRBD1 (5 bases). With 7 bases removed from V and 0 bases from J, the gap between germline ends came to 12 bases. Looked up from germline, CDR1 is MDHEN and CDR2 is SYDVKM. The CDR3 sequence is 15 residues long. The DNA for the CDR3 is TGTGCCAGCACACCCCAGGGTTCGAACACCGGGGAGCTGTTTTTT. It yields the protein CASTPQGSNTGELFF.

The rearrangement links TRBV28 to TRBJ1-1, with D possibly TRBD1 on 5 matching bases. Germline V gene sequence: CDR1 MDHEN, CDR2 SYDVKM. This CDR3 has 12 amino acids. The V gene lost 3 bases and the J gene lost 5 bases, with 7 bases spanning the gap. CDR3 sequence reads: CASSFRGTEAFF. CDR3 sequence (DNA): TGTGCCAGCAGTTTTAGGGGTACTGAAGCTTTCTTT. Looking up the rest from reference TRBV28 and TRBJ1-1 gives the full variable domain: DVKVTQSSRYLVKRTGEKVFLECVQDMDHENMFWYRQDPGLGLRLIYFSYDVKMKEKGDIPEGYSVSREKKERFSLILESASTNQTSMYLCASSFRGTEAFFGQGTRLTVV.

The chain is built from TRBV28 and TRBJ1-1; no clear D. This CDR3 region has 12 residues. V was cut by 4 bases and J by 6 bases, with 9 bases left in between. Germline lookup yields CDR1 MDHEN and CDR2 SYDVKM. The CDR3 coding sequence is TGTGCCAGCAGTTCTGGAGCGTCTGAAGCTTTCTTT. Its protein product is CASSSGASEAFF. The whole variable domain, filled in from reference TRBV28 and TRBJ1-1, reads DVKVTQSSRYLVKRTGEKVFLECVQDMDHENMFWYRQDPGLGLRLIYFSYDVKMKEKGDIPEGYSVSREKKERFSLILESASTNQTSMYLCASSSGASEAFFGQGTRLTVV.

This clone was seen only once. The V and J genes are TRBV30 and TRBJ2-1, with 7 positions matching TRBD2. Trimming cost V 0 bases and J 4 bases; bases outside gene matches: 6. From germline, CDR1 is GTSNPN and CDR2 SVGIG (reference sequence). The CDR3 spans 15 residues. CDR3 in DNA: TGTGCCTGGAGTGTAGCTAGCGGATCATACAATGAGCAGTTCTTC. As protein: CAWSVASGSYNEQFF.

J is TRBJ2-3 and V is TRBV14, with D perhaps matching TRBD2 (6 bases). The CDR3 spans 15 residues. V lost 0 bases, J lost 4 bases, and 11 bases lay in between. Looked up from germline, CDR1 is SGHDN and CDR2 is FVKESK. The CDR3 nucleotides are TGTGCCAGCAGCCAAGATATGGGGGGACCAGATACGCAGTATTTT. It specifies CASSQDMGGPDTQYF.

V usage is TRBV9 and J usage is TRBJ2-3, with D unresolved. Germline CDR1 SGDLS, CDR2 YYNGEE. V lost 5 bases and J lost 2, with 3 bases in between. The CDR3 length is 11 residues. CDR3 amino acids: CASSITDTQYF. The CDR3 region has the DNA TGTGCCAGCAGTATCACAGATACGCAGTATTTT.

The chain employs TRBV27 and TRBJ2-7, with 10 bases fitting TRBD2. Germline V CDR1 and CDR2: MNHEY, SMNVEV (reference sequence). The V and J ends lost 6 bases and 3 bases, in that order; junction bases with no gene match: 5. This CDR3 region has 14 residues. For the CDR3, the DNA is TGTGCCAGCAGAACTAGCGGGAATATCTACGAGCAGTACTTC. It translates to CASRTSGNIYEQYF.

The chain has TRBV30 and TRBJ2-5; possibly TRBD2 for D (5 bases). V lost 3 bases and J lost 7, with 21 bases in between. CDR3 size: 15 residues. Germline-derived CDR1 and CDR2 are GTSNPN and SVGIG (reference sequence). The DNA of the CDR3 is TGTGCCTGGAGGCTACCGGGTCTTACTCGGGGGACCCAGTACTTC. It codes for CAWRLPGLTRGTQYF. Complete variable domain (other parts from reference TRBV30 and TRBJ2-5): SQTIHQWPATLVQPVGSPLSLECTVEGTSNPNLYWYRQAAGRGLQLLFYSVGIGQISSEVPQNLSASRPQDRQFILSSKKLLLSDSGFYLCAWRLPGLTRGTQYFGPGTRLLVL.

The chain links TRBV5-5 to TRBJ1-6; D is undetermined. The CDR3 runs to 14 residues. V was cut by 1 base and J by 4 bases, with 6 bases left in between. The germline gives CDR1 SGHKS, CDR2 YYEKEE (reference sequence). CDR3 DNA sequence: TGTGCCAGCAGCTTGCACCTATATAATTCACCCCTCCACTTT. Protein sequence: CASSLHLYNSPLHF.

The chain couples TRBV20-1 to TRBJ1-1; weak D call: TRBD1 (5 bases). This CDR3 comprises 10 residues. CDR1 and CDR2 (germline): DFQATT, SNEGSKA (reference sequence). DNA of the CDR3: TGCAGGGGGGGGTGGGCTGAAGCTTTCTTT. It is translated as CRGGWAEAFF.

This chain links TRBV6-2 or TRBV6-3 with TRBJ1-3, with D unresolved. V lost 6 bases, J lost 4 bases, and 13 bases lay in between. This CDR3 has 14 amino acids. In germline, CDR1 is MNHEY, CDR2 SVGEGT. The CDR3 sequence is CASSKSTGGNTIYF. CDR3 coding DNA: TGTGCCAGCAGCAAATCAACGGGAGGAAACACCATATATTTT.

The chain couples TRBV19 to TRBJ1-6; D is unresolved. The V end was cut by 5 bases, the J end by 10 bases, with 18 bases between. CDR1 and CDR2 (germline): LNHDA, SQIVND (reference sequence). The CDR3 has 15 amino acids. CDR3 residues: CASSHTAGMGSPLHF. CDR3 nucleotide sequence: TGTGCCAGTAGTCACACCGCGGGGATGGGATCACCCCTCCACTTT.

The V gene is TRBV11-3, the J gene TRBJ2-2; unclear D gene. The V end lost 3 bases, the J end lost 2 bases, and 7 bases lay between the germline ends. CDR1 SGHNT and CDR2 YENEEA come from the germline V gene. The CDR3 consists of 14 residues. CDR3 region: CASSFAVNTGELFF. DNA for the CDR3: TGTGCCAGCAGCTTTGCAGTTAACACCGGGGAGCTGTTTTTT.

This sequence joins TRBV30 and TRBJ2-5, with TRBD2 identical over 12 bases. Germline CDR1 and CDR2: GTSNPN and SVGIG (reference sequence). The V and J ends lost 1 base and 1 base, in that order; junction bases with no gene match: 1. This CDR3 contains 15 residues. CDR3 sequence reads: CAWSAGLAGQETQYF. CDR3 coding DNA: TGTGCCTGGAGTGCGGGACTAGCGGGCCAAGAGACCCAGTACTTC.

CDR3 coding DNA: TGTGCCATCAGTGATGCGGGGAACACCGGGGAGCTGTTTTTT. This gives the protein CAISDAGNTGELFF. The chain has TRBV10-3 and TRBJ2-2; D may be TRBD2 (5 bases). The CDR3 consists of 14 residues. V was trimmed by 3 bases and J by 1 base, leaving 6 bases between them. Germline CDR1 and CDR2: ENHRY and SYGVKD.

CDR3 region: CASSRTSGGSSGANVLTF. CDR3 nucleotides: TGTGCCAGCAGTCGGACTAGCGGGGGTAGCTCTGGGGCCAACGTCCTGACTTTC. The chain employs TRBV9 and TRBJ2-6, with TRBD2 identical over 13 bases. This CDR3 region has 18 residues. Germline CDR1 and CDR2: SGDLS and YYNGEE. V trimming: 5 bases; J trimming: 0 bases; junction bases outside the gene matches: 5.

This chain joins TRBV5-1 and TRBJ2-1; TRBD2 is a possible D gene (6 bases). Germline V gene lookup returns CDR1 SGHRS and CDR2 YFSETQ. The CDR3 has 17 amino acids. V was clipped by 0 bases and J by 7 bases, with 20 bases between them. The CDR3 DNA reads TGCGCCAGCAGCTTGGACCCGACTAGAACAAGGGGTAATGAGCAGTTCTTC. As protein: CASSLDPTRTRGNEQFF. The full variable domain, its missing parts supplied by reference TRBV5-1 and TRBJ2-1, is KAGVTQTPRYLIKTRGQQVTLSCSPISGHRSVSWYQQTPGQGLQFLFEYFSETQRNKGNFPGRFSGRQFSNSRSEMNVSTLELGDSALYLCASSLDPTRTRGNEQFFGPGTRLTVL.

The chain links TRBV10-2 to TRBJ2-7; TRBD1 matches at 8 bases. V trimming: 2 bases; J trimming: 6 bases; junction bases outside the gene matches: 6. The germline gives CDR1 WSHSY, CDR2 SAAADI. CDR3 length: 14 residues. The CDR3 loop reads CASSEQGAFSEQYF. The CDR3 DNA follows: TGCGCCAGCAGTGAGCAGGGGGCTTTCAGCGAGCAGTACTTC.

The gene calls are TRBV9 and TRBJ1-5, with D perhaps TRBD1 (6 bases). Germline assignment: CDR1 SGDLS and CDR2 YYNGEE. The CDR3 contains 15 residues. V was clipped by 4 bases and J by 7 bases, with 18 bases between them. The CDR3 DNA is TGTGCCAGCAGCCAGGGGACATTAATCGGGCAGCCCCAGCATTTT. Its translation: CASSQGTLIGQPQHF.

The chain has TRBV5-8 and TRBJ2-3; TRBD2 is a possible D gene (6 bases). Germline CDR1 is SGHTS and CDR2 is YDEGEE. The CDR3 extends over 20 amino acids. V dropped 2 bases and J dropped 0 bases, with 25 bases sitting between them. CDR3 DNA sequence: TGTGCCAGCAGCTTCCCGGGGTTGGGAGGTCTTCTTTCGAGCACAGATACGCAGTATTTT. Translation gives CASSFPGLGGLLSSTDTQYF.

The chain links TRBV27 to TRBJ2-2; 8 bases line up with TRBD1. J was trimmed by 7 bases and V by 3 bases; bases with no gene match: 7. CDR1 is MNHEY and CDR2 is SMNVEV in the germline V gene (reference sequence). The CDR3 loop spans 15 amino acids. The CDR3 DNA is TGTGCCAGCAGTTTCTTCAGGGGGCCAAGCGGGGAGCTGTTTTTT. It specifies CASSFFRGPSGELFF.

V is TRBV19 and J is TRBJ2-2; possible D gene TRBD1, 5 bases. CDR3 length equals 15 residues. Per the germline V gene, CDR1 is LNHDA and CDR2 is SQIVND (reference sequence). Trimming took off 3 bases at V and 4 bases at J, with 12 bases between the two ends. The CDR3 is CASSMVGAITGELFF. CDR3 in DNA: TGTGCCAGTAGTATGGTTGGGGCCATCACCGGGGAGCTGTTTTTT.